This T cell receptor beta chain comes out of a study of blood T cell repertoires in COVID-19. Overall study: Italy, Spain and the United States were the sources of the convalescent and acute COVID-19 samples. Sources were T cells, B-cell-depleted T cells, or PBMCs; the material itself was cDNA or gDNA.

Under the authors' procedure: Quantification of nucleated cells was approximated via reference gene primer amplification. This table comes from immunoSEQ multiplex PCR, and its TCRdb copy is limited to in-frame clones, with some not included. V and J calls and clone size come straight from that table; D and trimming were deduced from the DNA. The sample shows roughly 120,000 clones, around four fifths of them seen only once. Looked up from germline, CDR1 is LNHDA and CDR2 is SQIVND (reference sequence). There are 18 residues in the CDR3. Trimming at V came to 1 base and at J to 5 bases, leaving 15 bases not matched to a gene.

The chain carries TRBV19 and TRBJ2-5, with 8 bases matching TRBD1. The specimen sequenced was peripheral blood. This TCR was recovered from an older woman with acute or convalescent COVID-19. The CDR3, as DNA: TGTGCCAGTAGTATAGGTCTCTCTCTTTCAGGGGGCGGCGAGACCCAGTACTTC. It specifies CASSIGLSLSGGGETQYF.